This entry describes one T cell receptor beta chain. Its antigen remains unidentified. The sample comes from a study of persistence of HIV-infected CD4 T cells. Nonspecific anti-CD3/anti-CD28 bead stimulation represents the broad CD4+ T cell repertoire. CD4+ T cells upregulating both CD40 ligand and CD69 were sorted as responding cells. For at least 4 years, plasma HIV-1 RNA was undetectable (<50 copies/mL). The V gene lost 4 bases and the J gene lost 5 bases, with 17 bases spanning the gap. CDR1 is SGHTA, CDR2 FQGNSA, per germline. The CDR3 length is 15 residues. This was the immunoSEQ version 4 assay in survey mode. The method was immunoSEQ multiplex PCR; TCRdb's version includes in-frame clones alone and lacks a portion of them. Among 40,000 to 55,000 clones listed, 75% to 90% were seen once.

The material was CD4+ T cells sorted from PBMCs after approximately 19-hour stimulation, obtained from a patient who received antiretroviral therapy. This chain joins TRBV7-2 and TRBJ2-5; perhaps TRBD1 as D (6 bases). This TCR was sampled from an adult woman with HIV who was CMV-seropositive. The CDR3 region is CASSSVGQSGETQYF. CDR3 DNA sequence: TGTGCCAGCAGCTCGGTCGGACAGTCGGGGGAGACCCAGTACTTC.